Shown below are 26 T cell receptor beta chains from a single sample sequenced in a study of blood T cell repertoires in COVID-19. The data were produced by immunoSEQ multiplex PCR, yet TCRdb's version contains in-frame clones alone and is incomplete. The table shows approximately 200,000 clones, with 75% to 90% occurring only once. Sequencing input: PBMCs or T cells enriched from blood (not recorded which). These receptors were collected from a woman between 40 and 50 years old with acute COVID-19.

V and J are TRBV4-2 and TRBJ2-1; perhaps TRBD2 as D (5 bases). This CDR3 has 15 amino acids. V gave up 5 bases and J gave up 6 bases, with 17 bases separating them. The germline V gene has CDR1 LGHNA and CDR2 YNFKEQ. The CDR3 protein is CASSNLGGGLNEQFF. The DNA for the CDR3 is TGTGCCAGCAGCAATCTGGGCGGCGGGCTCAATGAGCAGTTCTTC.

This clone was seen just once. The J gene is TRBJ2-3, the V gene TRBV5-1; 14 nucleotides agree with TRBD2. This CDR3 contains 16 residues. J was trimmed by 6 bases and V by 5 bases; bases with no gene match: 8. Germline values: CDR1 SGHRS, CDR2 YFSETQ. The chain's CDR3 is CASRAGTSGRLDTQYF. The DNA for the CDR3 is TGCGCCAGCAGGGCCGGGACTAGCGGGAGACTGGATACGCAGTATTTT.

The J gene is TRBJ2-7, the V gene TRBV27, with 10 bases that match TRBD1. The CDR3 spans 18 residues. V was pared by 5 bases and J by 0 bases, with 13 bases of the junction left unmatched. The germline V gene encodes CDR1 MNHEY and CDR2 SMNVEV (reference sequence). The CDR3 bases are TGTGCCAGCAGTCTAGCCCGATCGACAGGGGGCTACTCCTACGAGCAGTACTTC. Translated, it gives CASSLARSTGGYSYEQYF.

The chain combines TRBV10-3 with TRBJ2-3; 13 nucleotides agree with TRBD2. The CDR3 is made up of 17 amino acids. J was trimmed by 2 bases and V by 4 bases; bases with no gene match: 6. CDR1 and CDR2 from the germline V gene are ENHRY and SYGVKD. CDR3 sequence (DNA): TGTGCCATCAGTGGGTCGGGACTAGCGGGACTCACAGATACGCAGTATTTT. Encoded protein: CAISGSGLAGLTDTQYF.

The J gene is TRBJ2-5, the V gene TRBV6-5; D gene ambiguous. V lost 5 bases, J lost 2 bases, and 12 bases lay in between. The CDR3 length is 14 residues. Germline values: CDR1 MNHEY, CDR2 SVGAGI. In DNA form, the CDR3 reads TGTGCCAGCAGTAACGAGGAATATCAAGAGACCCAGTACTTC. The encoded protein is CASSNEEYQETQYF.

Written as DNA, the CDR3 is TGTGCTAGTGGTCAGGACAGTAGGGGCTACACCTTC. Its protein is CASGQDSRGYTF. V and J are TRBV12-5 and TRBJ1-2; possible D gene TRBD1, 6 bases. Deletions cut 5 bases from V and 8 bases from J, with 12 bases between. The CDR3 consists of 12 residues. Germline V gives CDR1 LGHNT, CDR2 FRNRAP.

V is TRBV2 and J is TRBJ1-6; 7 bases agree with TRBD1. CDR1 is SNHLY, CDR2 FYNNEI, per germline. V trimming: 0 bases; J trimming: 7 bases; junction bases outside the gene matches: 3. The CDR3 covers 15 residues. This CDR3 is CASSEATGRNSPLHF. Here the CDR3 DNA reads TGTGCCAGCAGTGAAGCGACAGGGAGGAATTCACCCCTCCACTTT.

The chain has TRBV6-5 and TRBJ2-7; 9 bases align to TRBD1. The junction had 1 base not matched to a gene; V was cut back by 0 bases and J by 4 bases. CDR1 and CDR2 (germline): MNHEY, SVGAGI. The CDR3 loop spans 14 amino acids. CDR3 amino acids: CASSYSGTGYEQYF. In nucleotides, the CDR3 is TGTGCCAGCAGTTACTCAGGGACAGGGTACGAGCAGTACTTC.

The chain couples TRBV27 to TRBJ1-2; TRBD1 matches 9 bases. After removal of 0 bases from V and 6 bases from J, the junction contained 2 bases not matched to a gene. The CDR3 is 14 amino acids. Germline V gene data show CDR1 as MNHEY and CDR2 as SMNVEV (reference sequence). CDR3 nucleotides: TGTGCCAGCAGTTTATCTGGGACAGGGCATGGCTACACCTTC. Translation: CASSLSGTGHGYTF.

The chain employs TRBV27 and TRBJ2-7, with 11 bases fitting TRBD2. The length of the CDR3 is 16 residues. After removal of 5 bases from V and 6 bases from J, the junction contained 12 bases not matched to a gene. Germline V CDR1 and CDR2: MNHEY, SMNVEV (reference sequence). The CDR3 sequence: CASSPRVAGGSSEQYF. For the CDR3, the DNA is TGTGCCAGCAGTCCGCGAGTAGCGGGAGGGTCTAGCGAGCAGTACTTC.

The chain recombines TRBV18 with TRBJ2-7; 11 bases line up with TRBD2. Germline V gene data show CDR1 as KGHSH and CDR2 as LQKENI. CDR3 length: 14 amino acids. V gave up 3 bases and J gave up 2 bases; unmatched junction bases: 0. The CDR3 DNA reads as TGTGCCAGCTCACCTAGCGGGGGGGCCTACGAGCAGTACTTC. Its translation is CASSPSGGAYEQYF.

The V gene is TRBV4-1, the J gene TRBJ2-1, with 9 bases aligning to TRBD1. The CDR3 length is 15 residues. V was clipped by 1 base and J by 9 bases; unmatched bases: 7. Germline V lookup: CDR1 MGHRA, CDR2 YSYEKL. The CDR3 DNA reads TGCGCCAGCAGCCAAGGACAGGGGGAGAGGCGTGAGCAGTTCTTC. Protein sequence: CASSQGQGERREQFF.

The genes are TRBV6-2 or TRBV6-3 and TRBJ2-7; 7 bases map to TRBD2. In germline, CDR1 is MNHEY, CDR2 SVGEGT. CDR3 length: 14 amino acids. V trimming: 3 bases; J trimming: 4 bases; junction bases outside the gene matches: 6. CDR3 amino acids: CASSYGGGGYEQYF. The CDR3 DNA reads as TGTGCCAGCAGTTATGGCGGGGGTGGTTACGAGCAGTACTTC.

The chain uses TRBV28 and TRBJ2-3, with D possibly being TRBD1 (6 bases). Germline CDR1 reads MDHEN; CDR2 reads SYDVKM. CDR3 length equals 13 residues. V was cut by 9 bases and J by 2 bases, with 12 bases left in between. The CDR3 bases are TGTGCCAGTTACAGGGACCACACAGATACGCAGTATTTT. Translated: CASYRDHTDTQYF. Looking up the rest from reference TRBV28 and TRBJ2-3 gives the full variable domain: DVKVTQSSRYLVKRTGEKVFLECVQDMDHENMFWYRQDPGLGLRLIYFSYDVKMKEKGDIPEGYSVSREKKERFSLILESASTNQTSMYLCASYRDHTDTQYFGPGTRLTVL.

The chain recombines TRBV5-6 with TRBJ2-3; TRBD1 is a possible D gene (6 bases). The CDR3 has 15 amino acids. V lost 0 bases to trimming and J lost 3 bases, with 11 bases between them. Germline V CDR1 and CDR2: SGHDT, YYEEEE. The CDR3 DNA reads TGTGCCAGCAGCTTGGGGGGGCTAGGGACAGATACGCAGTATTTT. Protein sequence: CASSLGGLGTDTQYF.

V gene TRBV28 combines with J gene TRBJ2-1; D perhaps matches TRBD1 (5 bases). Trimming removed 4 bases at V and 8 bases at J, with 18 bases between. This CDR3 is built from 15 residues. CDR1 MDHEN and CDR2 SYDVKM come from the germline V gene. The CDR3 reads CASSYLKGIQDEQFF. The CDR3 DNA reads TGTGCCAGCAGTTATCTCAAGGGGATACAGGATGAGCAGTTCTTC.

This sequence joins TRBV15 and TRBJ2-1; 8 nucleotides align to TRBD1. Germline CDR1 and CDR2: LNHNV and YYDKDF (reference sequence). CDR3 length: 17 residues. Trimming removed 2 bases from V and 0 bases from J; junction bases left unmatched: 6. Here the CDR3 DNA reads TGTGCCACCAGCAGACCGCCGGACAGGGACTCCTACAATGAGCAGTTCTTC. The encoded protein is CATSRPPDRDSYNEQFF.

The chain carries TRBV2 and TRBJ2-4; the D gene is possibly TRBD2 (6 bases). The CDR3 covers 15 residues. In germline, CDR1 is SNHLY, CDR2 FYNNEI. The ends were cut back, 9 bases at V and 8 bases at J, with 23 bases in the middle. In DNA form, the CDR3 reads TGTGCCAGTCTAGACGTAGGAGGGGCGAAGGACATTCAGTACTTC. Encoded protein: CASLDVGGAKDIQYF.

V usage is TRBV6-6 and J usage is TRBJ2-3; D is unclear. V was pared by 5 bases and J by 6 bases, with 9 bases between. The germline V gene has CDR1 MNHNY and CDR2 SVGAGI (reference sequence). The CDR3 is 12 amino acids. The CDR3 protein is CASSKTHDTQYF. Here the CDR3 DNA reads TGTGCCAGCAGTAAGACACACGATACGCAGTATTTT.

The gene calls are TRBV29-1 and TRBJ2-2, with 7 nucleotides matching TRBD1. Germline V lookup: CDR1 SQVTM, CDR2 ANQGSEA. The CDR3 covers 13 residues. V dropped 4 bases and J dropped 5; count of bases not matched to a gene: 4. In nucleotides, the CDR3 is TGCAGCGTTGGAGGGACAGCTACCGGGGAGCTGTTTTTT. Translating it yields CSVGGTATGELFF.

This chain connects TRBV2 to TRBJ2-7, with 8 bases fitting TRBD2. This CDR3 region has 14 residues. The junction had 6 bases not matched to a gene; V was cut back by 7 bases and J by 1 base. In germline, CDR1 is SNHLY, CDR2 FYNNEI. In DNA form, the CDR3 reads TGTGCCAGCACGGGAGGGGGGCAATCCTACGAGCAGTACTTC. Translating gives CASTGGGQSYEQYF.

This sequence joins TRBV5-1 and TRBJ2-3; weak D call: TRBD2 (6 bases). The germline CDR1 and CDR2 sequences are SGHRS and YFSETQ. V was pared by 5 bases and J by 6 bases, with 10 bases between. The CDR3 has 12 amino acids. DNA of the CDR3: TGCGCCAGCAGGACACGGGGGGATACGCAGTATTTT. It encodes CASRTRGDTQYF.

The chain recombines TRBV19 with TRBJ1-1, with 7 bases identical to TRBD1. V shed 6 bases, J shed 8 bases, and the junction held 3 bases outside the gene matches. Germline values: CDR1 LNHDA, CDR2 SQIVND (reference sequence). This CDR3 contains 11 residues. The CDR3 loop is CASRKTGEAFF. The CDR3 bases are TGTGCCAGTAGGAAGACAGGGGAAGCTTTCTTT.

The V call is TRBV5-6, the J call TRBJ2-5; a weak D match, TRBD2 (6 bases). Germline V gives CDR1 SGHDT, CDR2 YYEEEE. CDR3 size: 13 residues. V lost 5 bases and J lost 5, with 13 bases in between. The DNA of the CDR3 is TGTGCCAGCAGTTGGAGGGCCCGGGAGACCCAGTACTTC. It yields the protein CASSWRARETQYF.

The V gene is TRBV30, the J gene TRBJ1-1, with D perhaps matching TRBD1 (6 bases). The CDR3 totals 16 residues. Germline V gene sequence: CDR1 GTSNPN, CDR2 SVGIG (reference sequence). With 2 bases removed from V and 4 bases from J, the gap between germline ends came to 20 bases. The CDR3 region has the DNA TGTGCCTGGAGTCTCGAGCGGGGGCGCCGGTTCACTGAAGCTTTCTTT. It is translated as CAWSLERGRRFTEAFF. Based on the CDR3 plus reference TRBV30 and TRBJ1-1, the full variable domain is SQTIHQWPATLVQPVGSPLSLECTVEGTSNPNLYWYRQAAGRGLQLLFYSVGIGQISSEVPQNLSASRPQDRQFILSSKKLLLSDSGFYLCAWSLERGRRFTEAFFGQGTRLTVV.

V and J are TRBV7-8 and TRBJ2-7; 8 nucleotides match TRBD1. The CDR3 is 15 residues long. Germline assignment: CDR1 SGHVS and CDR2 FQNEAQ. J was trimmed by 2 bases and V by 5 bases; bases with no gene match: 8. The CDR3 loop is CASSQRAGGPYEQYF. In DNA, the CDR3 is TGTGCCAGCAGCCAAAGGGCAGGGGGCCCCTACGAGCAGTACTTC.